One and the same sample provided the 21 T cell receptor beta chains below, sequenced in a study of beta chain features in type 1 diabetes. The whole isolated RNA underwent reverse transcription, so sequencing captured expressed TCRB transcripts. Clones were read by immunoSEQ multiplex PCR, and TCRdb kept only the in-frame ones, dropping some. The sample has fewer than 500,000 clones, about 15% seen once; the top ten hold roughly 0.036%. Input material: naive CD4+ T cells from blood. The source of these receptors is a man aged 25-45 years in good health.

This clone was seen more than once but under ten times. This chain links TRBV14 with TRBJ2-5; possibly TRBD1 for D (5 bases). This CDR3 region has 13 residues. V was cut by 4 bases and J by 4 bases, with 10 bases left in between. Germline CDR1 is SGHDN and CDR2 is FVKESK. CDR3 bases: TGTGCCAGCAGCCCCTTAAGGGGAGAGACCCAGTACTTC. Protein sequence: CASSPLRGETQYF.

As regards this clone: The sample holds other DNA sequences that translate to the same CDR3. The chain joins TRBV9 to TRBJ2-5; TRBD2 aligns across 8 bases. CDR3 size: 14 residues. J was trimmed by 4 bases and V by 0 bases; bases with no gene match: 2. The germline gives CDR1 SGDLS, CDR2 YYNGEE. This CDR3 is CASSVGGGPETQYF. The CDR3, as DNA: TGTGCCAGCAGCGTAGGCGGGGGGCCAGAGACCCAGTACTTC.

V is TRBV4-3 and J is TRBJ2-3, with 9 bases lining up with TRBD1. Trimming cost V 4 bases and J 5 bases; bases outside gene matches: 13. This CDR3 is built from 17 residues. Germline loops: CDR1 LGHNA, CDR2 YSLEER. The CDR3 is CASSPLLRTGAGDTQYF. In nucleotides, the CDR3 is TGCGCCAGCAGCCCTCTTCTAAGGACAGGGGCGGGAGATACGCAGTATTTT.

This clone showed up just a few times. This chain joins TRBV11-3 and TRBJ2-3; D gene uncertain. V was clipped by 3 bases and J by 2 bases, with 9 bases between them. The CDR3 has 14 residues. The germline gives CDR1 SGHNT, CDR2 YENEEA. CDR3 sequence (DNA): TGTGCCAGCAGCTTTGGGCGGCACACAGATACGCAGTATTTT. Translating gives CASSFGRHTDTQYF. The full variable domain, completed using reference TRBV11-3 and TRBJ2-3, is EAGVVQSPRYKIIEKKQPVAFWCNPISGHNTLYWYLQNLGQGPELLIRYENEEAVDDSQLPKDRFSAERLKGVDSTLKIQPAELGDSAVYLCASSFGRHTDTQYFGPGTRLTVL.

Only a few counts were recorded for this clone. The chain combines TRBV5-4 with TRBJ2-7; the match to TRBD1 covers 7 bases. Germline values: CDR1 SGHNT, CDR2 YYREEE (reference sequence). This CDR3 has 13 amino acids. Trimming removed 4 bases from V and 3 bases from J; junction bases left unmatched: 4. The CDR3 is CASSKRDSYEQYF. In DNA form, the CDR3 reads TGTGCCAGCAGCAAGAGGGACAGCTACGAGCAGTACTTC.

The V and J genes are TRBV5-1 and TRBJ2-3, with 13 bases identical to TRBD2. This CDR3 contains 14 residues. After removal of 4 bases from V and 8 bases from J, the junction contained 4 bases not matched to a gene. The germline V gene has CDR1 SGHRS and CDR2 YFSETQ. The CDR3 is CASSPGTSGVTQYF. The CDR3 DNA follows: TGCGCCAGCAGCCCGGGGACTAGCGGGGTTACGCAGTATTTT.

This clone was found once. CDR3: CASSLDGGAPQYF. DNA for the CDR3: TGTGCCAGCAGCTTAGACGGCGGGGCCCCTCAGTACTTC. J is TRBJ2-4 and V is TRBV7-2; D may be TRBD2 (6 bases). The V end lost 1 base, the J end lost 12 bases, and 13 bases lay between the germline ends. CDR1 and CDR2 (germline): SGHTA, FQGNSA. The CDR3 covers 13 residues.

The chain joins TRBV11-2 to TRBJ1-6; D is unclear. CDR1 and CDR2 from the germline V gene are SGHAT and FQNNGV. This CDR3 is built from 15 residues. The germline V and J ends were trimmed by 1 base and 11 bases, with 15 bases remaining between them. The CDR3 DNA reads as TGTGCCAGCAGCTTAGTTCGTGGGAAGAGTCCACCCCTCCACTTT. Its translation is CASSLVRGKSPPLHF.

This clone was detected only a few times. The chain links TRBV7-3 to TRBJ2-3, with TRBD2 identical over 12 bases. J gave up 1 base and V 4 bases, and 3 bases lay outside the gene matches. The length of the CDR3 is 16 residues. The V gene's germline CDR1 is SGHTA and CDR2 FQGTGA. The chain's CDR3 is CASSSRTSGGTDTQYF. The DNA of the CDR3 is TGTGCCAGCAGCTCAAGGACTAGCGGGGGCACAGATACGCAGTATTTT.

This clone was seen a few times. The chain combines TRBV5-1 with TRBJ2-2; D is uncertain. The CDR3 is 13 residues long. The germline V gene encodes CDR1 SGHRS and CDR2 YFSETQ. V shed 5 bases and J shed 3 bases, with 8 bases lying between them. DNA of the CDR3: TGCGCCAGCAGTTCCCTTTACACCGGGGAGCTGTTTTTT. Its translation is CASSSLYTGELFF.

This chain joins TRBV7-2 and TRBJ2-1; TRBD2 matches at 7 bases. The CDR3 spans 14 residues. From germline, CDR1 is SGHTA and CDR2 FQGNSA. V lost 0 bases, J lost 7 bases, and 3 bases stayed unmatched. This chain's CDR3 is CASSLAGLPNEQFF. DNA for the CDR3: TGTGCCAGCAGCTTAGCGGGACTACCTAATGAGCAGTTCTTC.

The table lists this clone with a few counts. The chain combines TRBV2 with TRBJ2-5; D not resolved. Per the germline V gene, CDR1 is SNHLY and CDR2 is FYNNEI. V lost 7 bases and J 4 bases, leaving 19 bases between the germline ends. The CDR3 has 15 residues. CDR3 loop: CASNRRSSPRETQYF. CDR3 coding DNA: TGTGCCAGCAACAGAAGGTCATCTCCGAGAGAGACCCAGTACTTC.

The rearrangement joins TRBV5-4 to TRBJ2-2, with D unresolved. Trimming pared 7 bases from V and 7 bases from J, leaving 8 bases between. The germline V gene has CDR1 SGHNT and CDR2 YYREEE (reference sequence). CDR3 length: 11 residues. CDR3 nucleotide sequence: TGTGCCAGCCGGAATGACGGGGAGCTGTTTTTT. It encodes CASRNDGELFF. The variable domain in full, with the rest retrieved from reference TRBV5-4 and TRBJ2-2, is ETGVTQSPTHLIKTRGQQVTLRCSSQSGHNTVSWYQQALGQGPQFIFQYYREEENGRGNFPPRFSGLQFPNYSSELNVNALELDDSALYLCASRNDGELFFGEGSRLTVL.

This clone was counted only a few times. CDR3 DNA: TGTGCCAGCAGCCCTGGGGGAACTGAGTTCTTC. Amino acid sequence: CASSPGGTEFF. J is TRBJ2-1 and V is TRBV7-9; D assignment may be TRBD1 or TRBD2 (5 bases each). This CDR3 spans 11 amino acids. In germline, CDR1 is SEHNR, CDR2 FQNEAQ (reference sequence). V lost 5 bases and J 14 bases, leaving 13 bases between the germline ends.

The CDR3 protein is CSAAQGTEAFF. The CDR3 DNA reads TGCAGTGCAGCTCAGGGCACTGAAGCTTTCTTT. This sequence joins TRBV20-1 and TRBJ1-1; weak D call: TRBD1 (5 bases). V lost 6 bases, J lost 4 bases, and 9 bases lay in between. This CDR3 has 11 amino acids. The germline CDR1 and CDR2 sequences are DFQATT and SNEGSKA (reference sequence).

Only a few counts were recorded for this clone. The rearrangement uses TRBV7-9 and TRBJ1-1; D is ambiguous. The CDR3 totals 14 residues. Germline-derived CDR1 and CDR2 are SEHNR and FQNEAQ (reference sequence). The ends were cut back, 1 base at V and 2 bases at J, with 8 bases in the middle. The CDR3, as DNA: TGTGCCAGCAGCTTAGGGATAATCAACACTGAAGCTTTCTTT. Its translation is CASSLGIINTEAFF.

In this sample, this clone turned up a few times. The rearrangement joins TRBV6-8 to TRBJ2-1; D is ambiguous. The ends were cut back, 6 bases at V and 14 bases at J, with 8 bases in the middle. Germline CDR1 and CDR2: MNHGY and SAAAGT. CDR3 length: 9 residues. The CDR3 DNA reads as TGTGCCAGCAGCCACGTGGAGTTCTTC. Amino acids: CASSHVEFF.

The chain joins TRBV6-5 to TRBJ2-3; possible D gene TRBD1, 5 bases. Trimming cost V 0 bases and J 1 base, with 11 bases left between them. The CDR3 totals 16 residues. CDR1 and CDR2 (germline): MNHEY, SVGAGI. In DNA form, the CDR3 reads TGTGCCAGCAGTTACTCGGGGCTTCGGGGCACAGATACGCAGTATTTT. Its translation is CASSYSGLRGTDTQYF.

The CDR3 reads CARFGRNYEQYF. The CDR3 DNA follows: TGCGCCAGATTTGGAAGGAACTACGAGCAGTACTTC. V is TRBV5-1 and J is TRBJ2-7, with unresolved D. Per the germline V gene, CDR1 is SGHRS and CDR2 is YFSETQ. The germline V and J ends were trimmed by 8 bases and 3 bases, with 12 bases remaining between them. The CDR3 consists of 12 residues.

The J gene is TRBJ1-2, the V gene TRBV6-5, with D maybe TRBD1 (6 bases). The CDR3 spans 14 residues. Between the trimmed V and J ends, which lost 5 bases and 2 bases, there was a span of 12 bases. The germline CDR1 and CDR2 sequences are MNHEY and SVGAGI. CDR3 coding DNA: TGTGCCAGCAGTCTCAGGGGAGCGAACTATGGCTACACCTTC. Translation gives CASSLRGANYGYTF.

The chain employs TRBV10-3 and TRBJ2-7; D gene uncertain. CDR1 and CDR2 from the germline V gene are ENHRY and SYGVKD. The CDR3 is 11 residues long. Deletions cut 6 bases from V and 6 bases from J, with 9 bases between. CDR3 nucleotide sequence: TGTGCCATCAGGGTCACCGGCGAGCAGTACTTC. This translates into CAIRVTGEQYF.